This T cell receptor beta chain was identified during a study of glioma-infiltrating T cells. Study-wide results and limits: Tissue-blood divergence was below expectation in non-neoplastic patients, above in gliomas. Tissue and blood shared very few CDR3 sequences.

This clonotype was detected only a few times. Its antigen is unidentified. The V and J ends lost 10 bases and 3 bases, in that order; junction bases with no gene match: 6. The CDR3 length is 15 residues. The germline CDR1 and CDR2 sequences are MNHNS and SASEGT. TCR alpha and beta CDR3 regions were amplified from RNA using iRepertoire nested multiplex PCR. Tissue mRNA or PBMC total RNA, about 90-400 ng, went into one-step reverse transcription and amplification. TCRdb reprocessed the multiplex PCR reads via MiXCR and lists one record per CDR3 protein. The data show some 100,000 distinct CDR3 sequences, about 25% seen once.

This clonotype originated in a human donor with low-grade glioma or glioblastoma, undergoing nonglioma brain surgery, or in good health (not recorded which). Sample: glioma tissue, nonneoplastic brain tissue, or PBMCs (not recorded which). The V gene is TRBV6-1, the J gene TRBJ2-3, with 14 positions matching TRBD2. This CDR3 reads CATRLAGGLTDTQYF. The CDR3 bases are TGTGCCACCAGACTAGCGGGGGGGCTAACAGATACGCAGTATTTT.